The next 2 T cell receptor beta chains were all read from a single sample in a study of cytomegalovirus exposure and HLA in healthy donors. PCR employed 60 Vbeta and 13 Jbeta primers. Profiled with immunoSEQ multiplex PCR; TCRdb holds only in-frame clones, not every one. The table has around 140,000 clones, over 80% seen once. Sequencing was carried out using PBMCs. All receptors come from a man aged 40-49 years in good health and CMV-seronegative.

The J gene is TRBJ1-1, the V gene TRBV7-2; no clear D. Trimming removed 4 bases from V and 7 bases from J, with 13 bases in between. In germline, CDR1 is SGHTA, CDR2 FQGNSA. There are 13 residues in the CDR3. The chain's CDR3 is CASSSTLGVEAFF. The DNA for the CDR3 is TGTGCCAGCAGCTCTACCTTAGGAGTTGAAGCTTTCTTT.

The gene calls are TRBV2 and TRBJ1-5, with D tentatively TRBD1 (6 bases). The CDR3 has 14 amino acids. Per the germline V gene, CDR1 is SNHLY and CDR2 is FYNNEI. V was cut by 9 bases and J by 3 bases, with 15 bases left in between. The CDR3 DNA follows: TGTGCCAGTTCAGCCCAGGGACACAATCAGCCCCAGCATTTT. Translated: CASSAQGHNQPQHF.